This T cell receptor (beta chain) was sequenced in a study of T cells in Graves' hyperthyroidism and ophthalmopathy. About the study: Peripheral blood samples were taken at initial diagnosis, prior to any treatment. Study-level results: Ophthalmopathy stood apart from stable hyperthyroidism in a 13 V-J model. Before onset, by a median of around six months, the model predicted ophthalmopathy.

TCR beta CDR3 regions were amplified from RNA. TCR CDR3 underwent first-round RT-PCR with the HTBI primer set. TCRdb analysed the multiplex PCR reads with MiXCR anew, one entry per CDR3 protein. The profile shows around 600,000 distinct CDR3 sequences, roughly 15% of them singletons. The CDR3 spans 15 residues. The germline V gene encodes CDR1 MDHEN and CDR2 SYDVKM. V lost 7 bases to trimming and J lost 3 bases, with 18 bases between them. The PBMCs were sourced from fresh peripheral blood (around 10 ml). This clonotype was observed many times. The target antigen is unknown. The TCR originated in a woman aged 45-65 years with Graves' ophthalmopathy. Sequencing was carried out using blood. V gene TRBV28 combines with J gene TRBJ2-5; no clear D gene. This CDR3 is CASIPSPGPKETQYF. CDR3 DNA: TGTGCCAGCATCCCCTCACCAGGACCCAAAGAGACCCAGTACTTC.